A selection of T cell receptor beta chains follows, all from one sample in a study of T cell repertoires in cytomegalovirus infection. TCRdb reprocessed the reads with MiXCR, giving one entry per CDR3 protein. The sample lists fewer than 200,000 distinct CDR3 sequences; roughly 14% were seen once. Material for sequencing was PBMCs. These receptors all stem from a human donor in good health (CMV status not recorded). Some clones in this sample may be carry-over from other donors' samples. Both conserved end residues are part of each CDR3. Fields, in order: J gene, clone size, V gene, D gene, CDR3 length, CDR3 DNA, CDR3 protein. The D gene is left open where the match is weak. Size is stated for part of the rows, as once, few or many counts, or as a class when the clone is expanded.

J: TRBJ2-5; size: .; V: TRBV23-1; D: .; length: 18; DNA: TGCGCCAGCAGTCATTACTCCCGGGCTCCAAAGGGTCAAGAGACCCAGTACTTC; CDR3: CASSHYSRAPKGQETQYF
J: TRBJ2-1; size: many; V: TRBV7-2; D: .; length: 13; DNA: TGTGCCAGCAGCTTGGGAACTAGTAATGAGCAGTTCTTC; CDR3: CASSLGTSNEQFF
J: TRBJ2-4; size: .; V: TRBV5-4; D: .; length: 14; DNA: TGTGCCAGCAGAGGGGGGGAAGCCAAAAACATTCAGTACTTC; CDR3: CASRGGEAKNIQYF
J: TRBJ1-1; size: many; V: TRBV11-3; D: TRBD1; length: 16; DNA: TGTGCCAGCAGCTTAGGCTGCTGGCAGGGGGCCACTGAAGCTTTCTTT; CDR3: CASSLGCWQGATEAFF
J: TRBJ2-5; size: few; V: TRBV7-2; D: .; length: 14; DNA: TGTGCCAGCAGTGGGGAACTCCTACGGGAGACCCAGTACTTC; CDR3: CASSGELLRETQYF
J: TRBJ1-4; size: few; V: TRBV7-2; D: .; length: 10; DNA: TGTGCCAGCAGCTTACAAAAACTGTTTTTT; CDR3: CASSLQKLFF
J: TRBJ2-5; size: many; V: TRBV5-5; D: TRBD2; length: 17; DNA: TGTGCCAGCAGCTTGGCCGGAGCGGGAGGGCTGGAAGAGACCCAGTACTTC; CDR3: CASSLAGAGGLEETQYF
J: TRBJ2-4; size: many; V: TRBV12-3/TRBV12-4; D: TRBD2; length: 14; DNA: TGTGCCAGCAGAGAGGGGACTAGCAAAAACATTCAGTACTTC; CDR3: CASREGTSKNIQYF
J: TRBJ2-5; size: .; V: TRBV7-3; D: TRBD1; length: 13; DNA: TGTGCCAGCAGTTCAGGGGGCCGGGAGACCCAGTACTTC; CDR3: CASSSGGRETQYF
J: TRBJ2-7; size: many; V: TRBV2; D: .; length: 13; DNA: TGTGCCAGCGGACGATTGCACTCCTACGAGCAGTACTTC; CDR3: CASGRLHSYEQYF
J: TRBJ2-7; size: .; V: TRBV13; D: .; length: 17; DNA: TGTGCCAGCAGTGCTCGACGCTCATCCACTTTGCCTTACGAGCAGTACTTC; CDR3: CASSARRSSTLPYEQYF